This T cell receptor beta chain is from a study of blood T cells in healthy people across ages. Study-level information: About one barcoded beta molecule per two T cells was the capture yield of template switching.

In germline, CDR1 is DFQATT, CDR2 SNEGSKA (reference sequence). CDR3 size: 13 residues. Through a sample-barcoded 5' primer and a J-beta primer mix, a second PCR was run for 7 to 11 cycles. Each cDNA molecule received a tag from a template-switch adaptor that had 12 random nucleotides. TCRdb re-called the 5' RACE reads with MiXCR, one entry per CDR3 protein. The sample includes 800,000 to 950,000 distinct CDR3 sequences, about 48% of them seen just once. A few counts support this clonotype. The junction departs from germline at one end; a sequencing error may be responsible. This clonotype originated in a man aged 25 to 40 in good health. The specimen was blood. This chain links TRBV20-1 with TRBJ1-1; D might be TRBD1 (6 bases). The CDR3 nucleotides are TGCAGTGCTGGGGACACATTGAACACTGAGGCTTTCTTT. This sequence encodes CSAGDTLNTEAFF.